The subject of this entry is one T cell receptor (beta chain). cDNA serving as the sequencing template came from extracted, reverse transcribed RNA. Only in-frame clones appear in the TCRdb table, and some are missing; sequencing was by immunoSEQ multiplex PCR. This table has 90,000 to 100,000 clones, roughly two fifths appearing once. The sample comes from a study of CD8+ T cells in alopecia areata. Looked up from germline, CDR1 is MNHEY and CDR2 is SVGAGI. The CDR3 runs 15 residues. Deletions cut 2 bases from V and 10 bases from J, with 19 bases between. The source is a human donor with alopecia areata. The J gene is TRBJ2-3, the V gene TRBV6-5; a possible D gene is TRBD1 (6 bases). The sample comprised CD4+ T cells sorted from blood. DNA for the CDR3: TGTGCCAGCAGTTACGTGGGCAGGGGCTTCGGGGCGCAGTATTTT. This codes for CASSYVGRGFGAQYF.